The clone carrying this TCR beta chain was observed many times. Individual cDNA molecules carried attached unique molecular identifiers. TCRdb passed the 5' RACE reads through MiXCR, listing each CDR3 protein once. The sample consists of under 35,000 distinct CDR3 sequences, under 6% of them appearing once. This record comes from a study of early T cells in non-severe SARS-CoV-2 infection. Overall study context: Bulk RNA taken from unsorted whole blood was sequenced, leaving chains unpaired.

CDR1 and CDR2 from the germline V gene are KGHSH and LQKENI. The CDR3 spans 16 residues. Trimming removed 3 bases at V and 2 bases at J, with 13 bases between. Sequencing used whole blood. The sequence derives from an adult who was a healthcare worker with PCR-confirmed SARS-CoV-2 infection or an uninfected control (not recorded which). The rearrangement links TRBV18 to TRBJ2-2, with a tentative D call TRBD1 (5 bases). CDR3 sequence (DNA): TGTGCCAGCTCACCGCGACAGAGCGTAAACACCGGGGAGCTGTTTTTT. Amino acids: CASSPRQSVNTGELFF.